This TCR beta chain was sequenced for a study of T-cell memory formation after mild COVID-19. Study results and limitations: Contracting clones from day 15 to 85 showed balanced CD4/CD8; later expanders favored CD4+.

Comments on this clonotype: Antigen specificity is unknown.

After 5'RACE with constant-segment primers, TCR alpha and TCR beta cDNA libraries carrying sample barcodes and UMIs were obtained. TCRdb re-analysed the 5' RACE reads in MiXCR, keeping a single row per CDR3 protein. The sample yields 180,000 or so distinct CDR3 sequences, 16% seen once. CDR3 length equals 16 residues. Germline-derived CDR1 and CDR2 are MNHEY and SVGAGI. Between the trimmed V and J ends, which lost 0 bases and 5 bases, there was a span of 17 bases. The chain carries TRBV6-5 and TRBJ2-7, with D unresolved. The receptor was derived from an adult woman who had mild COVID-19 (a few samples of this study predate the infection). Cell type and time point are not known. Sequencing was carried out using PBMCs or a T cell subset sorted from them (not recorded which). The CDR3 protein is CASSYSGIHTPNEQYF. The DNA of the CDR3 is TGTGCCAGCAGTTACTCGGGCATCCATACGCCCAACGAGCAGTACTTC.